This T cell receptor (beta chain) was recorded in a study of blood T cell repertoires in COVID-19. Repertoires were generated with immunoSEQ multiplex PCR, while TCRdb's copy carries only in-frame clones and drops some. The sample lists about 250,000 clones; 80% to 90% were seen once. The sequenced sample was PBMCs or T cells enriched from blood (not recorded which). The receptor was isolated from a woman aged 25 to 39 with acute COVID-19.

CDR3 nucleotide sequence: TGTGCCAGCTCAAACAGGGGACCTAATGAAAAACTGTTTTTT. Residues: CASSNRGPNEKLFF. The chain uses TRBV18 and TRBJ1-4; 7 nucleotides line up with TRBD1. The CDR3 spans 14 residues. Germline V lookup: CDR1 KGHSH, CDR2 LQKENI. J was trimmed by 3 bases and V by 5 bases; bases with no gene match: 3.